A single T cell receptor (beta chain) is shown here with its context. What it binds is not known. The protocol was immunoSEQ multiplex PCR, while the TCRdb copy is restricted to in-frame clones and leaves out a portion. Of about 68,000 clones listed, about 90% are singletons. The record originates from a study of OX40 agonist ivuxolimab in advanced cancers. On the study more broadly: Patients were dosed intravenously with ivuxolimab at 0.01 to 10 mg/kg every 2 weeks. The diagnoses of dose-escalation patients were hepatocellular carcinoma, melanoma, renal cell or head and neck cancer. Notes on the study in general: The study found among the lowest clonal expansion in partial responders at 0.1-3.0 mg/kg. Average numbers of expanded clones were greater in CD8+ T cells than in CD4+.

V was clipped by 1 base and J by 9 bases, with 17 bases between them. Germline lookup yields CDR1 SGHRS and CDR2 YFSETQ. The CDR3 runs 15 residues. The chain is built from TRBV5-1 and TRBJ2-1, with D perhaps TRBD1 (6 bases). The sequenced sample was CD4+ or CD8+ T cells sorted from blood, obtained in a trial of the OX40 agonist ivuxolimab. This TCR came from an adult with an advanced solid tumor such as melanoma, head and neck, liver or kidney cancer. CDR3 bases: TGCGCCAGCAGCTTGAACTTAGGTCTAGGGGGTGAGCAGTTCTTC. Amino acids: CASSLNLGLGGEQFF.